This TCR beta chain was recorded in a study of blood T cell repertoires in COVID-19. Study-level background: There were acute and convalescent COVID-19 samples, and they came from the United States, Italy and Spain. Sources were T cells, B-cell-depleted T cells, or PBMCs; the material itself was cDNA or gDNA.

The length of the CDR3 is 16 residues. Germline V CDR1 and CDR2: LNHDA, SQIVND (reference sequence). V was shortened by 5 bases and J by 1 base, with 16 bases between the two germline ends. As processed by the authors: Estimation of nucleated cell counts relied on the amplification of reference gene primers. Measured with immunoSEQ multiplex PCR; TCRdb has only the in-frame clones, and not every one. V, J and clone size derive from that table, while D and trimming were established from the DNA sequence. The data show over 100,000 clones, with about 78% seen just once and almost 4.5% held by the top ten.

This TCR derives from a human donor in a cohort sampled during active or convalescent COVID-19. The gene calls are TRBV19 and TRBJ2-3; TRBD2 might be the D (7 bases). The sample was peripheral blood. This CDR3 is CASSDRGAGGTDTQYF. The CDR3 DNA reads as TGTGCCAGTAGTGACCGGGGGGCGGGAGGCACAGATACGCAGTATTTT.